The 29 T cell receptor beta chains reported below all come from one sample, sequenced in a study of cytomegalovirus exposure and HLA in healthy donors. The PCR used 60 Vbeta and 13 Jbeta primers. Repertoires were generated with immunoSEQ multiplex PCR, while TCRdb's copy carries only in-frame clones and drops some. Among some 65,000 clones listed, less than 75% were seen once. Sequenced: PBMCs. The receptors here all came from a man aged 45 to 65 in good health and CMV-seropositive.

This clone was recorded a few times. CDR3 DNA: TGTGCCAGCAGCCAAGACCTAGCGGGGGACACCGGGGAGCTGTTTTTT. This codes for CASSQDLAGDTGELFF. The chain is built from TRBV4-2 and TRBJ2-2; TRBD2 aligns across 10 bases. V trimming: 0 bases; J trimming: 3 bases; junction bases outside the gene matches: 1. The CDR3 is made up of 16 amino acids. Per germline, CDR1 LGHNA and CDR2 YNFKEQ.

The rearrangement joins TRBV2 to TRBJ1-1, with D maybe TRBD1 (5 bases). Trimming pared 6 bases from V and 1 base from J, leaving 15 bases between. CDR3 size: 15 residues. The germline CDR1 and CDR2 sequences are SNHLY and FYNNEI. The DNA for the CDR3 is TGTGCCAGCAGGGAGCAATGGCAGGGGAACACTGAAGCTTTCTTT. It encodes CASREQWQGNTEAFF.

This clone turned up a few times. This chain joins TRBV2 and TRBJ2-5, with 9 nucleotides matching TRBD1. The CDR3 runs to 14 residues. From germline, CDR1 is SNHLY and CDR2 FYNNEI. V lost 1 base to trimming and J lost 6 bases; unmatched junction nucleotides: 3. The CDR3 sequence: CASSEGGTGKTQYF. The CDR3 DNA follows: TGTGCCAGCAGTGAAGGCGGGACAGGGAAGACCCAGTACTTC. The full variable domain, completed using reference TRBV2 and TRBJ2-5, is EPEVTQTPSHQVTQMGQEVILRCVPISNHLYFYWYRQILGQKVEFLVSFYNNEISEKSEIFDDQFSVERPDGSNFTLKIRSTKLEDSAMYFCASSEGGTGKTQYFGPGTRLLVL.

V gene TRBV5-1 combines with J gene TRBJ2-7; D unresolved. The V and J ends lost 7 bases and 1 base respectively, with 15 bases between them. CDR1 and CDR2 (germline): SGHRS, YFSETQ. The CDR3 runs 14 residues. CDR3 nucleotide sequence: TGCGCCAGCCTTAGTACTCCCTCTTCCTACGAGCAGTACTTC. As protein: CASLSTPSSYEQYF.

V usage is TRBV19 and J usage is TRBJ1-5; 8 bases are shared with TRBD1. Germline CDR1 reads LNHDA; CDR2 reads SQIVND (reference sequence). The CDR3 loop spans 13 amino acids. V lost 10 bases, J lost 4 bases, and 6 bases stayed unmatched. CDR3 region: CATLQGGNQPQHF. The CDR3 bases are TGTGCCACGTTACAGGGGGGTAATCAGCCCCAGCATTTT.

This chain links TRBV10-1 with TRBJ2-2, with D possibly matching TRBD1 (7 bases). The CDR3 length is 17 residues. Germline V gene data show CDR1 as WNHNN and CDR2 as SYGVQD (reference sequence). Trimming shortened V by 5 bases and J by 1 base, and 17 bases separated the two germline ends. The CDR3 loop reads CASSPDRTTENTGELFF. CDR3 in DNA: TGCGCCAGCAGTCCGGACAGGACTACCGAGAACACCGGGGAGCTGTTTTTT.

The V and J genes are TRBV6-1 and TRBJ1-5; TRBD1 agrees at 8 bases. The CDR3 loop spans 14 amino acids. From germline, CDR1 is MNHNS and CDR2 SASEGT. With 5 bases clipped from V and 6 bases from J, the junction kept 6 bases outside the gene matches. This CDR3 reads CASSRRDRTQPQHF. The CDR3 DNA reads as TGTGCCAGCAGTAGGAGGGACAGGACTCAGCCCCAGCATTTT.

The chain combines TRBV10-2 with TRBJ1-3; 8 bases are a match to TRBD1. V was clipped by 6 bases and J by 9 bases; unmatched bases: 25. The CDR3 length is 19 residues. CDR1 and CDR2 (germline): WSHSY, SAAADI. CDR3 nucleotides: TGCGCCAGCAGCGAAGGGACAGGATTTTCGGGGCTCCGGCGGGGCACCATATATTTT. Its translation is CASSEGTGFSGLRRGTIYF.

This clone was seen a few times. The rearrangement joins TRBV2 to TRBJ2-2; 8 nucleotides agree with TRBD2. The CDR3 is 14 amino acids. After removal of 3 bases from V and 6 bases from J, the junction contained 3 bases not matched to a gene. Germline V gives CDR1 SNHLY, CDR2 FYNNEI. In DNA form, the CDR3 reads TGTGCCAGCAGTGATTACGGGAGGGCCGGGGAGCTGTTTTTT. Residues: CASSDYGRAGELFF.

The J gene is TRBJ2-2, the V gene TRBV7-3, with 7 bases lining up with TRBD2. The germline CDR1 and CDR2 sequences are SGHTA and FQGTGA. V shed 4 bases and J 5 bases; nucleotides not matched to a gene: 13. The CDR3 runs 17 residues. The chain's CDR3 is CASSSPVAGLSTGELFF. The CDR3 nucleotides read TGTGCCAGCAGCTCCCCGGTGGCGGGACTAAGTACCGGGGAGCTGTTTTTT.

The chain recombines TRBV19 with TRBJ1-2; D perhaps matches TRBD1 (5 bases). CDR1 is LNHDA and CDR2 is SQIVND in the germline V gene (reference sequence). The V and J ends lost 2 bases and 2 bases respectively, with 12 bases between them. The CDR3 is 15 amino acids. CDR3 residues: CASSISGRGNYGYTF. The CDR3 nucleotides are TGTGCCAGTAGTATAAGCGGTCGGGGGAACTATGGCTACACCTTC.

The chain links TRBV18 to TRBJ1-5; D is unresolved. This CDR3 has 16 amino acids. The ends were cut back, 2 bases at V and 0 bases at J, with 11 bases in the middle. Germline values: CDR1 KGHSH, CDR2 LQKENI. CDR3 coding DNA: TGTGCCAGCTCACCAAGGAGGAACTATAGCAATCAGCCCCAGCATTTT. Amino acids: CASSPRRNYSNQPQHF. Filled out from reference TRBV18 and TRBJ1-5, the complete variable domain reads NAGVMQNPRHLVRRRGQEARLRCSPMKGHSHVYWYRQLPEEGLKFMVYLQKENIIDESGMPKERFSAEFPKEGPSILRIQQVVRGDSAAYFCASSPRRNYSNQPQHFGDGTRLSIL.

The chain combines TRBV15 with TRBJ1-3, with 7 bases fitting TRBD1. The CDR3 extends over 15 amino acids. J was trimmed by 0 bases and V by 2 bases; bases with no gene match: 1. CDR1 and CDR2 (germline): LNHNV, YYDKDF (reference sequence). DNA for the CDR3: TGTGCCACCAGCAGACAGGGGGGCTCTGGAAACACCATATATTTT. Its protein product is CATSRQGGSGNTIYF.

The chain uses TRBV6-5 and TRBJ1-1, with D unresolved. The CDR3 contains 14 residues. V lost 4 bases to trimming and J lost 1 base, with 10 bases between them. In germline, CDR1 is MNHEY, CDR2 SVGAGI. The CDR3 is CASSSERGNTEAFF. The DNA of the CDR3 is TGTGCCAGCAGTTCCGAACGGGGGAACACTGAAGCTTTCTTT.

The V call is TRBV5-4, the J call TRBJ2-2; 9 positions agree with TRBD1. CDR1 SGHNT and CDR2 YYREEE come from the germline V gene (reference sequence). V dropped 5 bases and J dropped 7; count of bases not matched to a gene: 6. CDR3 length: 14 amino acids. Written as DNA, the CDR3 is TGTGCCAGCAGTCGGGACAGGGATGGCGGGGAGCTGTTTTTT. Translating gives CASSRDRDGGELFF.

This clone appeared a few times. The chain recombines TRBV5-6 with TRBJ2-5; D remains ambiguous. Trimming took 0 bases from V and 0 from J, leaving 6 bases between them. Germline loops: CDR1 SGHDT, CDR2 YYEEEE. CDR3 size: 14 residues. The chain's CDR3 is CASSLGPHQETQYF. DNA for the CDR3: TGTGCCAGCAGCTTGGGGCCTCACCAAGAGACCCAGTACTTC.

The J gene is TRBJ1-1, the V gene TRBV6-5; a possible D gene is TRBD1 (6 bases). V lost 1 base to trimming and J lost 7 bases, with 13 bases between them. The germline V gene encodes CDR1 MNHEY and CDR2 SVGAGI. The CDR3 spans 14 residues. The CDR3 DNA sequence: TGTGCCAGCAGTTACTATAAGGGGGGGGATGAAGCTTTCTTT. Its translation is CASSYYKGGDEAFF.

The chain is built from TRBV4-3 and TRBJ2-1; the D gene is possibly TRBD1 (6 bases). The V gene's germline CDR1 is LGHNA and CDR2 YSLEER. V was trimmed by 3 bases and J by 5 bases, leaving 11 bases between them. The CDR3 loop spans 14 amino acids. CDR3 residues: CASSHGQRDNEQFF. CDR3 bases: TGCGCCAGCAGCCACGGACAGAGGGACAATGAGCAGTTCTTC.

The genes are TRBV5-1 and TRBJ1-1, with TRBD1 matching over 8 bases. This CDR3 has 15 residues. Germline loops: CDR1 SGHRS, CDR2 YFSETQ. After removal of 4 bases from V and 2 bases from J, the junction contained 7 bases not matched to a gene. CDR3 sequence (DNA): TGCGCCAGCAGCCCAGACGGACAGGGCAACACTGAAGCTTTCTTT. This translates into CASSPDGQGNTEAFF.

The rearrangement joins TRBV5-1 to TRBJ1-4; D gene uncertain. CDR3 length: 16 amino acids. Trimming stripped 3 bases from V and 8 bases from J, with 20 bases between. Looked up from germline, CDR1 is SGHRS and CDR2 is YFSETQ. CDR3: CASSSNLIGSGEKLFF. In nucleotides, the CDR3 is TGCGCCAGCAGCTCGAACCTCATCGGGTCCGGGGAAAAACTGTTTTTT.

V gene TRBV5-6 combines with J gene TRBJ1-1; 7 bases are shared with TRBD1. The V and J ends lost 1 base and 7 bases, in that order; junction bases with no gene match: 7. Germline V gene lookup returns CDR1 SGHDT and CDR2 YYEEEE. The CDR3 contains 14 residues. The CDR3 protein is CASSLKGRGVEAFF. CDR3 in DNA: TGTGCCAGCAGCTTGAAGGGCAGGGGGGTTGAAGCTTTCTTT.

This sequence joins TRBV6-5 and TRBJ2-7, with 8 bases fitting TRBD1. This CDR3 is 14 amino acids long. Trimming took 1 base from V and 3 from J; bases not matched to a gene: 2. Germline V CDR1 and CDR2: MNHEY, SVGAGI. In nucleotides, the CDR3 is TGTGCCAGCAGTTACTACAGGGGGAACTACGAGCAGTACTTC. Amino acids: CASSYYRGNYEQYF.

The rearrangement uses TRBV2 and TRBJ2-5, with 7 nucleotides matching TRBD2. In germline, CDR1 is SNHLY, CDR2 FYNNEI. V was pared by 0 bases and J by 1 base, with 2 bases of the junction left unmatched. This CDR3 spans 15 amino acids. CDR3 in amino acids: CASSEARGVQETQYF. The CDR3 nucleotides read TGTGCCAGCAGTGAAGCCCGGGGGGTCCAAGAGACCCAGTACTTC.

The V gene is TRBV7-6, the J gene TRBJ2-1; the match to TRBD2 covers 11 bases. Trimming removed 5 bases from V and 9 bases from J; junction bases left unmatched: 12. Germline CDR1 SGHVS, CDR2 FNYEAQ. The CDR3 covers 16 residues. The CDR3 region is CASSPGVSGGGSEQFF. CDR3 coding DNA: TGTGCCAGCAGCCCGGGGGTTAGCGGGGGGGGATCTGAGCAGTTCTTC.

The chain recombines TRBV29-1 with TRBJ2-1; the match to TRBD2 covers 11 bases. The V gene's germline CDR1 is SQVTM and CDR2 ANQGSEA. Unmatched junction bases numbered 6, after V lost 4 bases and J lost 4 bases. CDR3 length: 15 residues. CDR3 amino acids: CSVAAGTSGYNEQFF. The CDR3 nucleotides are TGCAGCGTTGCAGCCGGGACTAGCGGATACAATGAGCAGTTCTTC.

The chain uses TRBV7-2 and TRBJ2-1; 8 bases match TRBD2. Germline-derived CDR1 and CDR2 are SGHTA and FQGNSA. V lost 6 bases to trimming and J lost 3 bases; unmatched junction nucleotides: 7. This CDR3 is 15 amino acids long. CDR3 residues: CASRRPGLGYNEQFF. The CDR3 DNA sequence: TGTGCCAGCAGACGGCCGGGACTAGGCTACAATGAGCAGTTCTTC.

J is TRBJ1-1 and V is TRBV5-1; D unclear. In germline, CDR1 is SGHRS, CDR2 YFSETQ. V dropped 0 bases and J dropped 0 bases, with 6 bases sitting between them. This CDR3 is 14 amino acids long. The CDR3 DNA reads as TGCGCCAGCAGCTTGGTCCCAGTGAACACTGAAGCTTTCTTT. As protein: CASSLVPVNTEAFF.

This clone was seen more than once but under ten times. Here the CDR3 DNA reads TGCGCCAGCAGCTTGGGGCAGGGTGTCGCTAATGAAAAACTGTTTTTT. Translated: CASSLGQGVANEKLFF. The chain uses TRBV5-1 and TRBJ1-4; TRBD1 is a possible D gene (5 bases). V was pared by 0 bases and J by 3 bases, with 12 bases between. Germline V gene sequence: CDR1 SGHRS, CDR2 YFSETQ. The CDR3 extends over 16 amino acids.

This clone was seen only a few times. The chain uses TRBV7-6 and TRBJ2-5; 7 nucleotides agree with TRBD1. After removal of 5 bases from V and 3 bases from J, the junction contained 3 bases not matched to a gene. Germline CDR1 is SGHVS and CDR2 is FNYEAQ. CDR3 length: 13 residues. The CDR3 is CASSKGQKETQYF. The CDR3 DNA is TGTGCCAGCAGCAAGGGACAGAAAGAGACCCAGTACTTC.